The source of this TCR beta chain is a study of shared T cell receptors in the human thymus. After removal of 5 bases from V and 5 bases from J, the junction contained 9 bases not matched to a gene. Germline V gene data show CDR1 as MNHGY and CDR2 as SAAAGT. This CDR3 contains 16 residues. Clones were sequenced by immunoSEQ multiplex PCR, and TCRdb holds only the in-frame ones, with some missing. This table holds hundreds of thousands of clones, around 87% found once. These same records also appear under a second study, on human thymus T cells. That report adds: Thymus tissue was removed during corrective cardiac surgery.

The source of this sequence is a boy under three years old with a congenital heart defect. Sample: thymocytes. V is TRBV6-8 and J is TRBJ2-7; TRBD2 aligns across 13 bases. The CDR3 DNA reads TGTGCCAGCAGTGCCCGGACTAGCGGGAGATACCACGAGCAGTACTTC. Its translation is CASSARTSGRYHEQYF.